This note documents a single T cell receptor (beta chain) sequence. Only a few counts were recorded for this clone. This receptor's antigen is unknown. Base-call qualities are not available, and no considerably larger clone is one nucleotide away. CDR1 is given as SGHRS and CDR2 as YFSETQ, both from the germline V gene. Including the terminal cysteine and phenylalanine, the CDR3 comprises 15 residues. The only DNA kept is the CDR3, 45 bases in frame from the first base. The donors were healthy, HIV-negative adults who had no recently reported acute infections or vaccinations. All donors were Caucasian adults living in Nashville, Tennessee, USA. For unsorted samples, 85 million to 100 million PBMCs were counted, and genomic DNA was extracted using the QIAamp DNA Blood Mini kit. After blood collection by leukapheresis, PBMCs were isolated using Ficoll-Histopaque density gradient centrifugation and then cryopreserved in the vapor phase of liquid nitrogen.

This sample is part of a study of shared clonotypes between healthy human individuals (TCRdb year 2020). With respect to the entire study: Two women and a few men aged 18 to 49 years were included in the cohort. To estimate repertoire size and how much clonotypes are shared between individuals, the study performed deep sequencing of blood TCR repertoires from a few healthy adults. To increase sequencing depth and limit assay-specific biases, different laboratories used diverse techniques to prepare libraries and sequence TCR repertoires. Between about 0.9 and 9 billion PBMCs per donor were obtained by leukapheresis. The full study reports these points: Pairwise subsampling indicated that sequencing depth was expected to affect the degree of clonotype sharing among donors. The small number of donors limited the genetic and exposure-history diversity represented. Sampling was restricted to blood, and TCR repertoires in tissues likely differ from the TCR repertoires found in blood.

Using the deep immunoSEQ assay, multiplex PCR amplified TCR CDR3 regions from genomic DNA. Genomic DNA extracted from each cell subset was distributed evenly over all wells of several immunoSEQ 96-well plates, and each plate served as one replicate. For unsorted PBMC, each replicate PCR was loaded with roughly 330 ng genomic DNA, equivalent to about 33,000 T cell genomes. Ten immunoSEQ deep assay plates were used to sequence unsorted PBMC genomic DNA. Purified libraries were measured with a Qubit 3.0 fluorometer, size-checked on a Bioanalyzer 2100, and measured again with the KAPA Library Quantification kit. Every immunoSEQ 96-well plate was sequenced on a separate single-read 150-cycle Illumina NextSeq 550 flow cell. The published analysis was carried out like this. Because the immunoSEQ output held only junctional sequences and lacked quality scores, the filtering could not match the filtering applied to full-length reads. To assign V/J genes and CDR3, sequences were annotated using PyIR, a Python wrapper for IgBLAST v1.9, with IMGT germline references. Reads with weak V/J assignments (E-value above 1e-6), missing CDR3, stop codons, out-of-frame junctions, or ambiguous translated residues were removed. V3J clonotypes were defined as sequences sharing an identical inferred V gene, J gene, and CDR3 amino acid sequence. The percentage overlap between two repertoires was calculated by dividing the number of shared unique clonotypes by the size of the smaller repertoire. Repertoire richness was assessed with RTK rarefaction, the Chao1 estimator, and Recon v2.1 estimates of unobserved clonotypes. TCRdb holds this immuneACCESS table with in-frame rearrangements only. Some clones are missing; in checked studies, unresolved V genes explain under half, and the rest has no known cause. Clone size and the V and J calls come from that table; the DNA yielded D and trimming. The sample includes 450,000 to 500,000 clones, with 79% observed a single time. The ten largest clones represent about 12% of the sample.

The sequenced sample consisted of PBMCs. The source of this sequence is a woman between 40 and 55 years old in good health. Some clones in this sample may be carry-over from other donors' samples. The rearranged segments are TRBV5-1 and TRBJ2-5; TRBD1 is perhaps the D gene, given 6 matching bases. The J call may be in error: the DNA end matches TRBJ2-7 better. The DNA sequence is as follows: TGCGCCAGCAGCTTGGGCCCAGGGGACATCTACGAGCAGTACTTC. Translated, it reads CASSLGPGDIYEQYF.